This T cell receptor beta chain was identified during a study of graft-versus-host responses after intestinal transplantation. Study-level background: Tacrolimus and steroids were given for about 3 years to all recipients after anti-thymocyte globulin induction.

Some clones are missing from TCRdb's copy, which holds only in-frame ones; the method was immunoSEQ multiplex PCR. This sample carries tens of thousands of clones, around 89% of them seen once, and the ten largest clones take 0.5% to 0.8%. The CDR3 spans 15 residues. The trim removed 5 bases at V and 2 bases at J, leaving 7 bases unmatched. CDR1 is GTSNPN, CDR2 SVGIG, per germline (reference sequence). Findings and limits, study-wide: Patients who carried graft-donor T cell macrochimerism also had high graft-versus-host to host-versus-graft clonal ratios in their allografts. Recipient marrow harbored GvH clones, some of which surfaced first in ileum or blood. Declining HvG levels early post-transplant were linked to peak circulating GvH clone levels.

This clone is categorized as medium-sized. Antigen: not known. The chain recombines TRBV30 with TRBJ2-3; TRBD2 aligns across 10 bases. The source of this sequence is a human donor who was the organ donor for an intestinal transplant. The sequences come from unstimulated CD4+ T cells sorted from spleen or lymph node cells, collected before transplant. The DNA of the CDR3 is TGTGCCTGGGGGACCGGGACTAGCGCCACAGATACGCAGTATTTT. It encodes CAWGTGTSATDTQYF.